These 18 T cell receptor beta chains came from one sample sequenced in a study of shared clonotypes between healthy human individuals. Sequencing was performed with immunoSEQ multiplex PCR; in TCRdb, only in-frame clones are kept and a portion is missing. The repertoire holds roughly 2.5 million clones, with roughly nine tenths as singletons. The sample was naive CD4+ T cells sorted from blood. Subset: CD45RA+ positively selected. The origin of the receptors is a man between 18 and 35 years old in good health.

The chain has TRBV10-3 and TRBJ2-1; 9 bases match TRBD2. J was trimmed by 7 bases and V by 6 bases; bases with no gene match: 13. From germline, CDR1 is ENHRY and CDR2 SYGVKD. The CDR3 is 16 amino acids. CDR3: CAIRPSGTEKANEQFF. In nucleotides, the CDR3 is TGTGCCATCAGGCCTAGCGGGACGGAGAAGGCTAATGAGCAGTTCTTC.

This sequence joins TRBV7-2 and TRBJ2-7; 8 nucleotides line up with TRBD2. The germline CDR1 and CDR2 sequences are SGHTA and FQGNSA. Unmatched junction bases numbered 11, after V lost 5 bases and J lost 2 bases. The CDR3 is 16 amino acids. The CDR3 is CASSRAGGASPYEQYF. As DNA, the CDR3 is TGTGCCAGCAGCCGGGCGGGAGGAGCCTCTCCCTACGAGCAGTACTTC. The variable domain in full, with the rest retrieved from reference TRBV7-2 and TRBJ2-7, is GAGVSQSPSNKVTEKGKDVELRCDPISGHTALYWYRQSLGQGLEFLIYFQGNSAPDKSGLPSDRFSAERTGGSVSTLTIQRTQQEDSAVYLCASSRAGGASPYEQYFGPGTRLTVT.

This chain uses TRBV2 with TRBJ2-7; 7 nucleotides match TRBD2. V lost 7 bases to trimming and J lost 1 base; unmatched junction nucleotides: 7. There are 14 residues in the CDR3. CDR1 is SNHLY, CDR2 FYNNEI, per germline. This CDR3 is CASIRGLLSYEQYF. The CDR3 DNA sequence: TGTGCCAGCATCCGGGGACTACTATCCTACGAGCAGTACTTC.

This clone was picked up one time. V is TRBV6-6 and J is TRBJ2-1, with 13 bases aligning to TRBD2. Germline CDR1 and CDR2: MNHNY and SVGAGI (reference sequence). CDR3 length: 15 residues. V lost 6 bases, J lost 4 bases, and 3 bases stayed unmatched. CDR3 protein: CASSLLAGGYNEQFF. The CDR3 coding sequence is TGTGCCAGCAGCTTACTAGCGGGAGGGTACAATGAGCAGTTCTTC.

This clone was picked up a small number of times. In nucleotides, the CDR3 is TGCGCCAGCAGCTTGGATCCGGGGACCTATGGCTACACCTTC. Translation: CASSLDPGTYGYTF. The rearrangement uses TRBV5-1 and TRBJ1-2; a weak D match, TRBD1 (5 bases). CDR3 length equals 14 residues. Trimming took off 0 bases at V and 4 bases at J, with 10 bases between the two ends. Germline CDR1 reads SGHRS; CDR2 reads YFSETQ.

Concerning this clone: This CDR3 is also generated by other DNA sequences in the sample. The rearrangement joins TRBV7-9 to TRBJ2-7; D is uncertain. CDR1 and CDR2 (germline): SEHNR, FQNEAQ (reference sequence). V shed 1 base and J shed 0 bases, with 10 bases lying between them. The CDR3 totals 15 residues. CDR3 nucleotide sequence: TGTGCCAGCAGCTTAGACCGACTGGGCTCCTACGAGCAGTACTTC. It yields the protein CASSLDRLGSYEQYF.

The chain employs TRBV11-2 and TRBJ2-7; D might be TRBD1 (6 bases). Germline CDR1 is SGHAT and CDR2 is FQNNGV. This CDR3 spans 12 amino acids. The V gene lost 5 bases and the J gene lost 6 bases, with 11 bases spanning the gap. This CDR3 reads CASSADRSEQYF. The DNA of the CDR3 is TGTGCCAGCAGCGCCGACAGGAGCGAGCAGTACTTC.

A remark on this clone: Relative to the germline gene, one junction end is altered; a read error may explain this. CDR3 coding DNA: TGTGCTAGCAGCTTGACAGGGGGGTCTCAAGAGACCCAGTACTTC. This encodes CASSLTGGSQETQYF. The rearrangement joins TRBV7-7 to TRBJ2-5; TRBD1 matches 9 bases. Germline V lookup: CDR1 SSHAT, CDR2 FNYEAQ (reference sequence). CDR3 size: 15 residues. The variable domain in full, with the rest retrieved from reference TRBV7-7 and TRBJ2-5, is GAGVSQSPRYKVTKRGQDVTLRCDPISSHATLYWYQQALGQGPEFLTYFNYEAQPDKSGLPSDRFSAERPEGSISTLTIQRTEQRDSAMYRCASSLTGGSQETQYFGPGTRLLVL.

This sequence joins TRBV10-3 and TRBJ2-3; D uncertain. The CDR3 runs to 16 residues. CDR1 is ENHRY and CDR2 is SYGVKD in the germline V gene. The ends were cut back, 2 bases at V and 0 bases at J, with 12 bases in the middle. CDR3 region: CAISESKKTSTDTQYF. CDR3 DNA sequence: TGTGCCATCAGTGAGAGTAAGAAAACTAGCACAGATACGCAGTATTTT.

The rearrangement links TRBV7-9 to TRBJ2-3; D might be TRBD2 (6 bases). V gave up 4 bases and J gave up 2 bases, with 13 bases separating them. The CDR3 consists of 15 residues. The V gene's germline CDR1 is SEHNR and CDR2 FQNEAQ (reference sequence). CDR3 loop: CASSYGGKVTDTQYF. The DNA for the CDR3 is TGTGCCAGCAGCTATGGCGGGAAGGTCACAGATACGCAGTATTTT.

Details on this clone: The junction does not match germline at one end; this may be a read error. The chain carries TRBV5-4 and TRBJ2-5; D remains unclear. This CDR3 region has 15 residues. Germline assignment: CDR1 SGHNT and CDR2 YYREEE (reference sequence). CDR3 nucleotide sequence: TGCGCCAGCAGCCAAGCTTCTACGGTCCAAGAGACCCAGTACTTC. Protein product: CASSQASTVQETQYF. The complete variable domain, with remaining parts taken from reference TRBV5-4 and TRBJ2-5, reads ETGVTQSPTHLIKTRGQQVTLRCSSQSGHNTVSWYQQALGQGPQFIFQYYREEENGRGNFPPRFSGLQFPNYSSELNVNALELDDSALYLCASSQASTVQETQYFGPGTRLLVL.

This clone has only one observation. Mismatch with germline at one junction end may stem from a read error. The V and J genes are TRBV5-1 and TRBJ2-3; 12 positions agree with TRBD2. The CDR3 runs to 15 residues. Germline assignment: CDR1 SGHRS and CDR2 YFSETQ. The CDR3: CASTLTSGSNGGQYF. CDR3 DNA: TGCGCCAGCACCTTGACTAGCGGGAGCAACGGGGGGCAGTATTTT.

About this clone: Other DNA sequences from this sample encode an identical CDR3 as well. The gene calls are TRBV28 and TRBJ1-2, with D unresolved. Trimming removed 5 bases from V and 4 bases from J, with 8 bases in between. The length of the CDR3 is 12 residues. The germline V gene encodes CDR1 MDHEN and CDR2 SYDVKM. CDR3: CASSRGLYGYTF. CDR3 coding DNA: TGTGCCAGCAGTCGGGGTCTCTATGGCTACACCTTC.

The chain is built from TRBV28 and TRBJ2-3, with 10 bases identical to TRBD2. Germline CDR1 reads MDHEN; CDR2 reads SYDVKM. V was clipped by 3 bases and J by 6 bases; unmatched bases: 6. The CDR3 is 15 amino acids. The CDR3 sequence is CASSLSGGAPDTQYF. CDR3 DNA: TGTGCCAGCAGTTTGAGCGGGGGGGCCCCCGATACGCAGTATTTT.

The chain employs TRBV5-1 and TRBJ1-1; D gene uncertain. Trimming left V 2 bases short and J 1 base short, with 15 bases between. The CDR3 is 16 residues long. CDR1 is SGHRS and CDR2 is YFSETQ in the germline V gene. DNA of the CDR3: TGCGCCAGCAGCTTCCCCCCGGGCGGGAAGAACACTGAAGCTTTCTTT. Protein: CASSFPPGGKNTEAFF.

The CDR3 loop is CASSERGAAFDTYNEQFF. The CDR3 DNA is TGTGCCAGCAGTGAGAGGGGAGCAGCGTTTGACACCTACAATGAGCAGTTCTTC. The chain couples TRBV6-4 to TRBJ2-1; either TRBD1 or TRBD2 may supply D (5 bases each). The V gene's germline CDR1 is MRHNA and CDR2 SNTAGT. Trimming left V 3 bases short and J 2 bases short, with 20 bases between. The CDR3 is 18 amino acids.

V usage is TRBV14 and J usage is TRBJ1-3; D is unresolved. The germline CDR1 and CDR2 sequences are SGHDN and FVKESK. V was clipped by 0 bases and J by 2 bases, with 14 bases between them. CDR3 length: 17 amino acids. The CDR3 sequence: CASSQDLTSRPGNTIYF. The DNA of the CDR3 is TGTGCCAGCAGCCAAGATTTGACCAGTCGCCCTGGAAACACCATATATTTT.

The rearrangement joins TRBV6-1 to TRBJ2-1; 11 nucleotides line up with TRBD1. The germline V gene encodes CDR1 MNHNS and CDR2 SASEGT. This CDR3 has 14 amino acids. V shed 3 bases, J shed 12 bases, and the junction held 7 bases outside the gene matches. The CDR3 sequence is CASSDFGGQGAQFF. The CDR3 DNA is TGTGCCAGCAGTGACTTTGGAGGACAGGGGGCGCAGTTCTTC.